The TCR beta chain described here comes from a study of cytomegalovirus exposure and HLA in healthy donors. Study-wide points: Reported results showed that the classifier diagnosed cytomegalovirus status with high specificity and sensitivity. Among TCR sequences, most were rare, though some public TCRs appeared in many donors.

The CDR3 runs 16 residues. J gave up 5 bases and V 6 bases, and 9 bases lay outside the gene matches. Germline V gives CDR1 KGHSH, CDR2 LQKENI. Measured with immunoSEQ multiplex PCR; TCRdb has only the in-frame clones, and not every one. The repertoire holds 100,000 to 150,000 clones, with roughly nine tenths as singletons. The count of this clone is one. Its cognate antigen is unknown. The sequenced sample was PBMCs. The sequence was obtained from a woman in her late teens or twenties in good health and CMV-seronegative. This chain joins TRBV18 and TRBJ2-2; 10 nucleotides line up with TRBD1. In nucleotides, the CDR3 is TGTGCCAGCTCGTCGACAGGGGGCGTTTCGACCGGGGAGCTGTTTTTT. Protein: CASSSTGGVSTGELFF.